This TCR beta chain appears in the sequencing data of a study of blood T cell repertoires in COVID-19. About the study: The study drew acute and convalescent COVID-19 samples from the United States, Italy and Spain. T cells, B-cell-depleted T cells, or PBMCs supplied cDNA or gDNA.

Source study methods: By means of reference gene primer amplification, nucleated cell counts were estimated. Clones were read by immunoSEQ multiplex PCR, and TCRdb kept only the in-frame ones, dropping some. V, J and clone size were drawn from that table, and D and trimming were deduced from the DNA. The table has approximately 240,000 clones, about 83% seen once. Followed longitudinally, the Seattle patients had been enrolled during active infection. The V end lost 5 bases, the J end lost 8 bases, and 18 bases lay between the germline ends. Per germline, CDR1 MDHEN and CDR2 SYDVKM. This CDR3 spans 15 amino acids.

This chain connects TRBV28 to TRBJ1-4; D is uncertain. The sample comprised peripheral blood. The clonotype was recovered from a woman aged 25 to 39 with COVID-19, enrolled during active disease. CDR3: CASSGGSNYGEKLFF. The DNA of the CDR3 is TGTGCCAGCAGTGGAGGCAGCAACTATGGGGAAAAACTGTTTTTT.